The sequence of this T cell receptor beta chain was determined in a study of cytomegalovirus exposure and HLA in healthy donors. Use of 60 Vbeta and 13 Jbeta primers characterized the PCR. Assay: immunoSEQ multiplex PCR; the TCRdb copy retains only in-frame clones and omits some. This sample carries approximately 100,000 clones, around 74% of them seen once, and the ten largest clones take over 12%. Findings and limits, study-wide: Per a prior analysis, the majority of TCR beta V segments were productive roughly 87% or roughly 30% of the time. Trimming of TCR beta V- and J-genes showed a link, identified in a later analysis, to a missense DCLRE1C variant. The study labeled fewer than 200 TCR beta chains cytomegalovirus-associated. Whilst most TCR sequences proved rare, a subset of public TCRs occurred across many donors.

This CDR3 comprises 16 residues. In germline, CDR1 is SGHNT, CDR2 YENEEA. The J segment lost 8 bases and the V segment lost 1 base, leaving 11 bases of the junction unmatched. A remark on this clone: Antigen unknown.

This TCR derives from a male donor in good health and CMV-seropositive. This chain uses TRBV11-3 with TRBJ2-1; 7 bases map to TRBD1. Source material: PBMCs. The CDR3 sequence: CASSLVSGTAGHEQFF. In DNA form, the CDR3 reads TGTGCCAGCAGCTTAGTTTCAGGGACAGCAGGCCATGAGCAGTTCTTC.